Each of the 32 T cell receptor beta chains below was sequenced from the same sample in a study of OX40 agonist ivuxolimab in advanced cancers. Generated by immunoSEQ multiplex PCR, the TCRdb table keeps only in-frame clones and is missing some. In the table there are 57,000 or so clones, 86% of which are singletons. This specimen consisted of CD4+ or CD8+ T cells sorted from blood, obtained in a trial of the OX40 agonist ivuxolimab. Receptor source: an adult with an advanced solid tumor such as melanoma, head and neck, liver or kidney cancer.

This clone was seen a handful of times. The gene calls are TRBV4-2 and TRBJ1-2; TRBD1 is a possible D gene (6 bases). CDR1 and CDR2 from the germline V gene are LGHNA and YNFKEQ. The V end lost 0 bases, the J end lost 1 base, and 15 bases lay between the germline ends. There are 17 residues in the CDR3. In nucleotides, the CDR3 is TGTGCCAGCAGCCAAGATAGACAGGAAGTTGGTAACTATGGCTACACCTTC. Amino acids: CASSQDRQEVGNYGYTF.

This clone was found a few times. The chain is built from TRBV10-1 and TRBJ2-5; 8 positions agree with TRBD2. V shed 4 bases, J shed 4 bases, and the junction held 8 bases outside the gene matches. This CDR3 comprises 15 residues. CDR1 and CDR2 (germline): WNHNN, SYGVQD (reference sequence). CDR3 nucleotide sequence: TGCGCCAGCAGTGCGGAGCGGGAGAGGTTAGAGACCCAGTACTTC. It encodes CASSAERERLETQYF.

The chain joins TRBV27 to TRBJ2-7; tentative D call: TRBD2 (5 bases). This CDR3 region has 13 residues. V was clipped by 3 bases and J by 5 bases, with 11 bases between them. Germline assignment: CDR1 MNHEY and CDR2 SMNVEV (reference sequence). The CDR3 protein is CASSFFSGNEQYF. CDR3 bases: TGTGCCAGCAGTTTCTTTTCGGGGAACGAGCAGTACTTC.

This clone was seen only a few times. V is TRBV5-1 and J is TRBJ2-1; tentatively, D is TRBD2 (5 bases). The ends were cut back, 0 bases at V and 6 bases at J, with 13 bases in the middle. CDR3 length: 15 amino acids. From germline, CDR1 is SGHRS and CDR2 YFSETQ. The CDR3 sequence: CASSLAFRGSNEQFF. CDR3 coding DNA: TGCGCCAGCAGCTTGGCCTTTCGAGGGTCCAATGAGCAGTTCTTC.

The V and J genes are TRBV11-3 and TRBJ2-1, with 9 bases matching TRBD2. Germline V gives CDR1 SGHNT, CDR2 YENEEA. The CDR3 spans 17 residues. With 0 bases clipped from V and 2 bases from J, the junction kept 5 bases outside the gene matches. Here the CDR3 reads CASSLDSGRKPYNEQFF. The CDR3 bases are TGTGCCAGCAGCTTAGACAGCGGGAGGAAACCCTACAATGAGCAGTTCTTC. Supplemented by reference TRBV11-3 and TRBJ2-1, the full variable domain reads EAGVVQSPRYKIIEKKQPVAFWCNPISGHNTLYWYLQNLGQGPELLIRYENEEAVDDSQLPKDRFSAERLKGVDSTLKIQPAELGDSAVYLCASSLDSGRKPYNEQFFGPGTRLTVL.

The chain uses TRBV7-6 and TRBJ2-6; no clear D. This CDR3 region has 16 residues. V lost 4 bases and J lost 0, with 10 bases in between. Germline V gives CDR1 SGHVS, CDR2 FNYEAQ. CDR3 amino acids: CASSSLGFSGANVLTF. The CDR3 nucleotides read TGTGCCAGCAGCTCCTTAGGCTTCTCTGGGGCCAACGTCCTGACTTTC.

The V gene is TRBV28, the J gene TRBJ2-5; tentatively, D is TRBD1 (6 bases). The J call is doubtful: the DNA matches TRBJ2-7 better. The germline V gene has CDR1 MDHEN and CDR2 SYDVKM. The CDR3 covers 14 residues. In nucleotides, the CDR3 is TGTGCCAGCAGTTTTGACAGGAGGCTCTACGAGCAGTACTTC. Translation: CASSFDRRLYEQYF.

This chain links TRBV6-6 with TRBJ1-6; 7 bases are a match to TRBD1. V gave up 10 bases and J gave up 10 bases; unmatched junction bases: 16. The CDR3 is 15 residues long. Per the germline V gene, CDR1 is MNHNY and CDR2 is SVGAGI (reference sequence). The CDR3 is CATSTEGAGQSPLHF. The CDR3 coding sequence is TGTGCCACCTCAACGGAGGGGGCGGGTCAGTCACCCCTCCACTTT.

The genes are TRBV5-6 and TRBJ2-1; no firm D call. V lost 0 bases, J lost 6 bases, and 7 bases lay in between. This CDR3 comprises 13 residues. Germline assignment: CDR1 SGHDT and CDR2 YYEEEE. Here the CDR3 reads CASSLDRGNEQFF. In DNA form, the CDR3 reads TGTGCCAGCAGCTTGGACAGAGGCAATGAGCAGTTCTTC.

CDR3 coding DNA: TGTGCCAGCAGCTTGGCCCTACCGACAGGCAGCAAAAGCAATCAGCCCCAGCATTTT. The encoded protein is CASSLALPTGSKSNQPQHF. V is TRBV5-5 and J is TRBJ1-5; the D gene is possibly TRBD1 (6 bases). The CDR3 is 19 amino acids. CDR1 is SGHKS, CDR2 YYEKEE, per germline (reference sequence). Trimming left V 0 bases short and J 1 base short, with 20 bases between. The variable domain in full, with the rest retrieved from reference TRBV5-5 and TRBJ1-5, is DAGVTQSPTHLIKTRGQQVTLRCSPISGHKSVSWYQQVLGQGPQFIFQYYEKEERGRGNFPDRFSARQFPNYSSELNVNALLLGDSALYLCASSLALPTGSKSNQPQHFGDGTRLSIL.

This chain connects TRBV7-2 to TRBJ2-2, with 7 nucleotides matching TRBD2. The V gene's germline CDR1 is SGHTA and CDR2 FQGNSA. The CDR3 extends over 16 amino acids. V shed 5 bases and J 0 bases; nucleotides not matched to a gene: 6. The CDR3 spells CASSPGRETNTGELFF. DNA of the CDR3: TGTGCCAGCAGCCCCGGGCGGGAGACGAACACCGGGGAGCTGTTTTTT.

The rearrangement links TRBV30 to TRBJ2-7, with TRBD1 as a possible D gene (6 bases). With 2 bases removed from V and 7 bases from J, the gap between germline ends came to 15 bases. The CDR3 covers 13 residues. The germline gives CDR1 GTSNPN, CDR2 SVGIG (reference sequence). The CDR3 nucleotides read TGTGCCTGGAGTCCAACAGGGCCGAGGGAGCAGTACTTC. This codes for CAWSPTGPREQYF.

V usage is TRBV19 and J usage is TRBJ1-1, with 9 positions matching TRBD1. Per germline, CDR1 LNHDA and CDR2 SQIVND (reference sequence). J was trimmed by 6 bases and V by 7 bases; bases with no gene match: 12. CDR3 length: 15 residues. CDR3 bases: TGTGCCAGTAACCATAACAGGGGGCTATTTTCTGAAGCTTTCTTT. This translates into CASNHNRGLFSEAFF.

This chain joins TRBV7-6 and TRBJ1-4; possible D gene TRBD1, 6 bases. CDR3 length equals 13 residues. The germline V gene encodes CDR1 SGHVS and CDR2 FNYEAQ. The V gene lost 3 bases and the J gene lost 6 bases, with 8 bases spanning the gap. CDR3 region: CASSFRGYEKLFF. In DNA, the CDR3 is TGTGCCAGCAGCTTCAGGGGCTATGAAAAACTGTTTTTT. The complete variable domain, with remaining parts taken from reference TRBV7-6 and TRBJ1-4, reads GAGVSQSPRYKVTKRGQDVALRCDPISGHVSLYWYRQALGQGPEFLTYFNYEAQQDKSGLPNDRFSAERPEGSISTLTIQRTEQRDSAMYRCASSFRGYEKLFFGSGTQLSVL.

The J gene is TRBJ2-7, the V gene TRBV6-6; D is possibly TRBD1 (6 bases). Germline V lookup: CDR1 MNHNY, CDR2 SVGAGI (reference sequence). V lost 0 bases and J lost 2, with 8 bases in between. The CDR3 consists of 14 residues. The CDR3 DNA reads TGTGCCAGCAGTTACTCAGGACAGACCTACGAGCAGTACTTC. Encoded protein: CASSYSGQTYEQYF.

This clone was detected a few times. The rearrangement links TRBV15 to TRBJ2-1, with D perhaps matching TRBD2 (5 bases). Trimming took off 5 bases at V and 11 bases at J, with 13 bases between the two ends. In germline, CDR1 is LNHNV, CDR2 YYDKDF (reference sequence). CDR3 length: 12 residues. The CDR3, as DNA: TGTGCCACCAGCCCCCGAGAGGGCCAGCAGTTCTTC. It encodes CATSPREGQQFF.

This clone was counted a single time. This chain uses TRBV6-1 with TRBJ1-1, with D possibly being TRBD1 (6 bases). This CDR3 is built from 13 residues. Germline-derived CDR1 and CDR2 are MNHNS and SASEGT. V was trimmed by 3 bases and J by 6 bases, leaving 11 bases between them. The CDR3 sequence: CASSEGARAEAFF. The CDR3 nucleotides read TGTGCCAGCAGTGAGGGGGCCCGCGCTGAAGCTTTCTTT.

V is TRBV10-3 and J is TRBJ1-2; TRBD1 is a possible D gene (5 bases). V lost 3 bases and J 4 bases, leaving 6 bases between the germline ends. Germline CDR1 ENHRY, CDR2 SYGVKD. The CDR3 runs to 12 residues. The CDR3 sequence is CAISDQGYGYTF. CDR3 nucleotide sequence: TGTGCCATCAGTGATCAGGGCTATGGCTACACCTTC.

V gene TRBV19 combines with J gene TRBJ2-2; 7 bases line up with TRBD1. The ends lost 5 bases at V and 1 base at J; junction bases unmatched: 7. The germline V gene encodes CDR1 LNHDA and CDR2 SQIVND (reference sequence). The CDR3 totals 16 residues. The CDR3: CASSPRAGGNTGELFF. CDR3 DNA: TGTGCCAGTAGTCCCCGGGCAGGGGGGAACACCGGGGAGCTGTTTTTT.

The chain uses TRBV28 and TRBJ2-1, with TRBD1 matching 9 bases. The CDR3 contains 15 residues. CDR1 and CDR2 from the germline V gene are MDHEN and SYDVKM. V lost 6 bases and J lost 1; bases outside the gene matches: 4. The chain's CDR3 is CASRTGQGSYNEQFF. The CDR3 nucleotides are TGTGCCAGCAGAACGGGACAGGGATCCTACAATGAGCAGTTCTTC.

The chain carries TRBV9 and TRBJ2-7; 8 nucleotides match TRBD1. Germline assignment: CDR1 SGDLS and CDR2 YYNGEE. With 0 bases clipped from V and 3 bases from J, the junction kept 5 bases outside the gene matches. This CDR3 region has 15 residues. DNA for the CDR3: TGTGCCAGCAGCGTAGAGACAGGGGAAGGCTACGAGCAGTACTTC. It specifies CASSVETGEGYEQYF. The whole variable domain, remainder taken from reference TRBV9 and TRBJ2-7, is DSGVTQTPKHLITATGQRVTLRCSPRSGDLSVYWYQQSLDQGLQFLIQYYNGEERAKGNILERFSAQQFPDLHSELNLSSLELGDSALYFCASSVETGEGYEQYFGPGTRLTVT.

In this sample, this clone turned up a few times. In DNA, the CDR3 is TGCGCCAGCAGCTTGCTGACAGGCGGCGAGCAGTTCTTC. Translated: CASSLLTGGEQFF. The V call is TRBV5-1, the J call TRBJ2-1; tentatively, D is TRBD1 (6 bases). The CDR3 runs 13 residues. Germline V gives CDR1 SGHRS, CDR2 YFSETQ. With 1 base removed from V and 10 bases from J, the gap between germline ends came to 12 bases. Based on the CDR3 plus reference TRBV5-1 and TRBJ2-1, the full variable domain is KAGVTQTPRYLIKTRGQQVTLSCSPISGHRSVSWYQQTPGQGLQFLFEYFSETQRNKGNFPGRFSGRQFSNSRSEMNVSTLELGDSALYLCASSLLTGGEQFFGPGTRLTVL.

Written as DNA, the CDR3 is TGTGCCAGCAGTGGTCCAGAGAATCAGCCCCAGCATTTT. Its translation is CASSGPENQPQHF. This chain links TRBV6-4 with TRBJ1-5; D is uncertain. V gave up 4 bases and J gave up 4 bases, with 8 bases separating them. Germline V gives CDR1 MRHNA, CDR2 SNTAGT. The CDR3 loop spans 13 amino acids.

The chain joins TRBV30 to TRBJ2-7; TRBD1 aligns across 9 bases. Germline CDR1 GTSNPN, CDR2 SVGIG (reference sequence). Germline trimming cut 3 bases from V and 5 bases from J; bases unmatched to any gene: 5. The CDR3 spans 13 residues. The CDR3 DNA follows: TGTGCCTGGAGGCGGGACAGGGCCCACGAGCAGTACTTC. Its translation is CAWRRDRAHEQYF.

A single count supports this clone. This chain links TRBV6-6 with TRBJ2-4, with 9 bases fitting TRBD1. The V gene's germline CDR1 is MNHNY and CDR2 SVGAGI (reference sequence). The CDR3 is made up of 14 amino acids. The junction had 6 bases not matched to a gene; V was cut back by 6 bases and J by 6 bases. The DNA of the CDR3 is TGTGCCAGCAGGGACAGGGGAGGTTCAAACATTCAGTACTTC. It is translated as CASRDRGGSNIQYF.

V and J are TRBV5-4 and TRBJ1-1; D unresolved. Germline values: CDR1 SGHNT, CDR2 YYREEE (reference sequence). Trimming removed 2 bases from V and 0 bases from J, with 8 bases in between. The CDR3 length is 14 residues. In DNA, the CDR3 is TGTGCCAGCAGCTTCGGGCAGCTGAACACTGAAGCTTTCTTT. This gives the protein CASSFGQLNTEAFF.

The chain uses TRBV6-4 and TRBJ2-1, with 9 bases matching TRBD1. Germline V lookup: CDR1 MRHNA, CDR2 SNTAGT. The CDR3 is made up of 15 amino acids. J lost 8 bases, V lost 0 bases, and 5 bases had no gene match. CDR3 nucleotide sequence: TGTGCCAGCAGTGACTCGGGACAGGGTTCGCATGAGCAGTTCTTC. Translating it yields CASSDSGQGSHEQFF.

The chain links TRBV19 to TRBJ2-1; 7 positions agree with TRBD2. This CDR3 is 16 amino acids long. The ends lost 3 bases at V and 6 bases at J; junction bases unmatched: 11. CDR1 and CDR2 (germline): LNHDA, SQIVND (reference sequence). CDR3 bases: TGTGCCAGTAGTATCGTTGGCGGGAGAAGGGTCAATGAGCAGTTCTTC. The encoded protein is CASSIVGGRRVNEQFF. Based on the CDR3 plus reference TRBV19 and TRBJ2-1, the full variable domain is DGGITQSPKYLFRKEGQNVTLSCEQNLNHDAMYWYRQDPGQGLRLIYYSQIVNDFQKGDIAEGYSVSREKKESFPLTVTSAQKNPTAFYLCASSIVGGRRVNEQFFGPGTRLTVL.

The chain links TRBV7-2 to TRBJ1-5; D gene uncertain. CDR1 is SGHTA, CDR2 FQGNSA, per germline. The germline V and J ends were trimmed by 0 bases and 5 bases, with 5 bases remaining between them. This CDR3 is built from 13 residues. The CDR3, as DNA: TGTGCCAGCAGCTTAGCGCGCGATCAGCCCCAGCATTTT. Its translation is CASSLARDQPQHF.

This clone was recorded only once. The chain carries TRBV28 and TRBJ1-3, with a possible D match to TRBD1 (6 bases). The CDR3 runs 14 residues. CDR1 and CDR2 (germline): MDHEN, SYDVKM. Trimming removed 4 bases from V and 2 bases from J, with 9 bases in between. Written as DNA, the CDR3 is TGTGCCAGCAGTTATACAGGGACTGGAAACACCATATATTTT. Its protein product is CASSYTGTGNTIYF.

The CDR3 loop reads CASSGGNEKLFF. DNA for the CDR3: TGCGCCAGCAGTGGTGGTAATGAAAAACTGTTTTTT. This chain joins TRBV10-2 and TRBJ1-4; no clear D. Germline V gene lookup returns CDR1 WSHSY and CDR2 SAAADI. V lost 4 bases and J 4 bases, leaving 4 bases between the germline ends. The CDR3 has 12 residues.

The chain has TRBV2 and TRBJ2-1; 9 bases line up with TRBD1. This CDR3 spans 15 amino acids. Looked up from germline, CDR1 is SNHLY and CDR2 is FYNNEI. Losses at the gene ends were 3 bases for V and 2 bases for J; bases not matched to a gene: 2. The CDR3 DNA reads as TGTGCCAGCAGTGAGGGACAGGGAACCTACAATGAGCAGTTCTTC. This encodes CASSEGQGTYNEQFF. Full variable domain (remainder filled in from reference TRBV2 and TRBJ2-1): EPEVTQTPSHQVTQMGQEVILRCVPISNHLYFYWYRQILGQKVEFLVSFYNNEISEKSEIFDDQFSVERPDGSNFTLKIRSTKLEDSAMYFCASSEGQGTYNEQFFGPGTRLTVL.